This T cell receptor (beta chain) stems from a study of cytomegalovirus exposure and HLA in healthy donors. General study results and limits: Researchers reportedly found TCR beta sequences accurately predicted most subjects' HLA-A and HLA-B alleles.

The PCR employed 60 Vbeta primers together with 13 Jbeta primers. Sequencing was performed with immunoSEQ multiplex PCR; in TCRdb, only in-frame clones are kept and a portion is missing. The sample lists under 250,000 clones, over 75% occurring once. The trim removed 2 bases at V and 6 bases at J, leaving 4 bases unmatched. The CDR3 extends over 13 amino acids. Germline loops: CDR1 SGHKS, CDR2 YYEKEE (reference sequence). As regards this clone: The antigen remains undetermined.

This clonotype was obtained from a human donor in good health. Material: PBMCs. The chain recombines TRBV5-5 with TRBJ2-7; 8 bases map to TRBD1. The CDR3 region has the DNA TGTGCCAGCAGCTTCCAGGGGGCGGGCGAGCAGTACTTC. Its translation is CASSFQGAGEQYF.